The present entry profiles one T cell receptor (beta chain) with its context. Its cognate antigen is unknown. The CDR3 is made up of 13 amino acids. Per the germline V gene, CDR1 is SGDLS and CDR2 is YYNGEE. Trimming took 3 bases from V and 4 from J, leaving 8 bases between them. The record originates from a study of T cells in Graves' hyperthyroidism and ophthalmopathy. As for the study in general: Blood from the periphery was taken at initial diagnosis, before any treatment.

Diagnostic decisions used clinical symptoms, serum thyroxine and TRAb, thyroid ultrasound and orbital computed tomography. RNA transcripts gave rise to amplified TCR beta CDR3 regions. First-round RT-PCR of the TCR CDR3 relied on the HTBI primer set. TCRdb ran MiXCR on the multiplex PCR reads and lists one entry per CDR3 protein. Here the sample spans approximately 590,000 distinct CDR3 sequences, roughly 14% being singletons. General study results and limits: Most thyroid clonotypes expanded above 0.001 appeared in blood too.

The origin of this receptor is a woman in her twenties or thirties with Graves' hyperthyroidism. Specimen: blood. The gene calls are TRBV9 and TRBJ2-1; the D gene is possibly TRBD1 (6 bases). The CDR3 DNA follows: TGTGCCAGCAGCGGGGACACTTACAATGAGCAGTTCTTC. It translates to CASSGDTYNEQFF.